These T cell receptor beta chains were read from a single sample in a study of shared clonotypes between healthy human individuals. Clones were sequenced by immunoSEQ multiplex PCR, and TCRdb holds only the in-frame ones, with some missing. The table includes roughly 550,000 clones, around 95% detected once. Sequencing used naive CD8+ T cells sorted from blood. The receptors shown here come from a woman aged 25 to 39 in good health. The CDR3 runs from the conserved cysteine through the conserved F or W. A D gene is named only where the DNA matches it firmly. The size field is filled for only some rows; it gives once, few, many or a size class.

d_call j_call v_call clone_size cdr3_nt cdr3_aa
- TRBJ2-1 TRBV4-2 - TGTGCCAGCAGCCAAGATCTTGCGGATGAGCAGTTCTTC CASSQDLADEQFF
TRBD1 TRBJ2-7 TRBV4-1 once TGCGCCAGCAGCCTCAGGACAGGGGGCTACGAGCAGTACTTC CASSLRTGGYEQYF
TRBD1 TRBJ1-3 TRBV30 once TGTGCCTGGAGTGGGGGGACAGGGCTCCCTGGAAACACCATATATTTT CAWSGGTGLPGNTIYF
- TRBJ1-2 TRBV7-3 - TGTGCCAGCAGCGCAACGGGGGACTATGGCTACACCTTC CASSATGDYGYTF
- TRBJ2-7 TRBV20-1 - TGCAGTGCCAAACAGGGCTACGAGCAGTACTTC CSAKQGYEQYF
TRBD1 TRBJ1-3 TRBV5-1 - TGCGCCAGCAGCTGGACAGGGGACGGAAACACCATATATTTT CASSWTGDGNTIYF
TRBD2 TRBJ2-3 TRBV29-1 - TGCAGCGTGCGGGGACTAGACACAGATACGCAGTATTTT CSVRGLDTDTQYF
- TRBJ2-7 TRBV27 once TGTGCCAGCAGTCCCGGGACTCCAGGTATCGGCGAGCAGTACTTC CASSPGTPGIGEQYF
TRBD1 TRBJ1-3 TRBV6-5 - TGTGCCAGCAGTTCAATCGGACAGGGGGCTGAGGACACCATATATTTT CASSSIGQGAEDTIYF
TRBD2 TRBJ2-3 TRBV4-1 - TGCGCCAGCAGCCAAGTCGGGACTAGCGGGAGCACAGATACGCAGTATTTT CASSQVGTSGSTDTQYF
- TRBJ1-5 TRBV28 - TGTGCCAGCAGTTTTGGGGAGAGGGATCAGCCCCAGCATTTT CASSFGERDQPQHF
TRBD2 TRBJ2-3 TRBV4-2 - TGTGCCAGCAGCCAAGGCCTAGCGGTCACAGATACGCAGTATTTT CASSQGLAVTDTQYF
- TRBJ1-5 TRBV19 - TGTGCCAGTAGTATAGTAGGGGCGGATAGCAATCAGCCCCAGCATTTT CASSIVGADSNQPQHF
TRBD1 TRBJ1-1 TRBV2 - TGTGCCACCAAGAGACAATCGGGACAGCAGAACACTGAAGCTTTCTTT CATKRQSGQQNTEAFF
- TRBJ2-1 TRBV2 - TGTGCCAGCAGTGAAGCGGTAATGGGGACAATAAAAAATGAGCAGTTCTTC CASSEAVMGTIKNEQFF
- TRBJ1-5 TRBV15 - TGTGCCACCAGCAGGCCCACAGATCAGCCCCAGCATTTT CATSRPTDQPQHF
- TRBJ2-7 TRBV5-4 - TGTGCCAGCAGCGCCGGATTACAGGGAAACGAGCAGTACTTC CASSAGLQGNEQYF
- TRBJ2-1 TRBV5-1 - TGCGCCAGCAGCTTGGAGGCAGGGGATAGGGCGTCGCAGTTCTTC CASSLEAGDRASQFF
TRBD1 TRBJ2-7 TRBV10-1 once TGCGCCAGCAGTACAGGGGTCTCGTCCGAGCAGTACTTC CASSTGVSSEQYF
- TRBJ2-2 TRBV6-5 - TGTGCCAGCAGTTCGGGGGAGGAGCTGTTTTTT CASSSGEELFF
- TRBJ2-1 TRBV25-1 once TGTGCCAGCAGTGCCGAATACTACAATGAGCAGTTCTTC CASSAEYYNEQFF
- TRBJ2-7 TRBV28 - TGTGCCAGCAGTTTAGGGGCCGGCGGCCCACTCCTTTACGAGCAGTACTTC CASSLGAGGPLLYEQYF
- TRBJ2-6 TRBV19 - TGTGCCAGTAGGGACGATCCTGTGAGTCGGTGGAACGTCCTGACTTTC CASRDDPVSRWNVLTF
TRBD1 TRBJ2-5 TRBV15 - TGTGCCACCAGCACCCGGACAGGGGTCATGGAGACCCAGTACTTC CATSTRTGVMETQYF
TRBD1 TRBJ1-2 TRBV6-1 - TGTGCCAGCAGTGTAGGAGGGACAGACCACTATGGCTACACCTTC CASSVGGTDHYGYTF
- TRBJ2-2 TRBV5-1 - TGCGCCAGCAGCTCCAAGGCGGTCCCCGGGGAGCTGTTTTTT CASSSKAVPGELFF
- TRBJ2-1 TRBV28 - TGTGCCAGCATGAGGGGCCACAATGAGCAGTTCTTC CASMRGHNEQFF
TRBD2 TRBJ2-1 TRBV4-1 - TGCGCCAGCAGCCATCACCCCCGGACTAGCGGGAGCAGAGGCTCCTACAATGAGCAGTTCTTC CASSHHPRTSGSRGSYNEQFF
TRBD2 TRBJ2-7 TRBV15 once TGTGCCACCAGCAGAGGGTTGGCGGGGGTGGGCGAGCAGTACTTC CATSRGLAGVGEQYF
TRBD2 TRBJ2-5 TRBV4-2 - TGTGCCAGCAGCTCTCGGACTAGGCCGGGGGAGACCCAGTACTTC CASSSRTRPGETQYF
TRBD1 TRBJ1-1 TRBV29-1 once TGCAGCGTTCCAGGGGACAGGGTCACTGAAGCTTTCTTT CSVPGDRVTEAFF
- TRBJ2-5 TRBV19 - TGTGCCAGTAGTCCCCAAAAGGGGGAGACCCAGTACTTC CASSPQKGETQYF
- TRBJ2-1 TRBV10-2 - TGCGCCAGCAGAGACAGCAATGAGCAGTTCTTC CASRDSNEQFF
- TRBJ1-3 TRBV7-6 - TGTGCCAGCAGCTTACGAAACACCATATATTTT CASSLRNTIYF
TRBD1 TRBJ2-7 TRBV6-1 - TGTGCCAGCAGTGAAACAGGGGGTTTGTACGAGCAGTACTTC CASSETGGLYEQYF
TRBD1 TRBJ1-2 TRBV10-3 - TGTGCCATCAGTGACGGGACAGTCTATGGCTACACCTTC CAISDGTVYGYTF
- TRBJ2-2 TRBV27 - TGTGCCAGCAGTTTGGCGGCCGGGGAGCTGTTTTTT CASSLAAGELFF
- TRBJ2-7 TRBV23-1 - TGCGCCAGCAGTCAATCGGTGGAGCCGCTCCCCTACGAGCAGTACTTC CASSQSVEPLPYEQYF
- TRBJ1-1 TRBV29-1 few TGCAGCGTTGTGGCGGGCTACACTGAAGCTTTCTTT CSVVAGYTEAFF
- TRBJ1-3 TRBV2 - TGTGCCAGCAGTGAAGAACCGGCGGACACCATATATTTT CASSEEPADTIYF
- TRBJ2-3 TRBV28 - TGTGCCAGCAGTTTATGGAAGCGGGGCACAGATACGCAGTATTTT CASSLWKRGTDTQYF
TRBD2 TRBJ2-1 TRBV2 - TGTGCCAGCAGAGCCGGGACTAGCGACTACAATGAGCAGTTCTTC CASRAGTSDYNEQFF
- TRBJ2-7 TRBV5-1 once TGCGCCAGCAGCCACGCGGACAGCTCCTACGAGCAGTACTTC CASSHADSSYEQYF
- TRBJ1-1 TRBV2 - TGTGCCAGCAAAATGACGGAAGCCGTAGGAGCTTTCTTT CASKMTEAVGAFF
- TRBJ2-3 TRBV7-6 - TGTGCCAGCAGCGTAACACAGGGAGATACGCAGTATTTT CASSVTQGDTQYF
- TRBJ1-1 TRBV28 - TGTGCCAGCAGTTCAAGACCTGGGAAGAACACTGAAGCTTTCTTT CASSSRPGKNTEAFF
TRBD1 TRBJ2-7 TRBV5-4 - TGTGCCAGCAGCGGGGACAGCCTAGTGCAGTACTTC CASSGDSLVQYF
- TRBJ1-2 TRBV5-5 - TGTGCCAGCAGCTTGGGTACAGGGCTCGACTATGGCTACACCTTC CASSLGTGLDYGYTF
- TRBJ2-1 TRBV5-1 - TGCGCCAGCAGCTTGGGGTTGGGCGGGATTTACAATGAGCAGTTCTTC CASSLGLGGIYNEQFF
- TRBJ1-3 TRBV9 - TGTGCCAGCAGCGGTACAGGCGGCCCCGGAAACACCATATATTTT CASSGTGGPGNTIYF
- TRBJ2-1 TRBV4-1 once TGCGCCAGCAGCCAAGATGAAATAGACGGCTCCTACAATGAGCAGTTCTTC CASSQDEIDGSYNEQFF